This paragraph reports one T cell receptor (beta chain). As yet, its antigen is unknown. The CDR3 extends over 17 amino acids. Germline V CDR1 and CDR2: SGHNT, YYREEE (reference sequence). Trimming took 4 bases from V and 5 from J, leaving 19 bases between them. The sample originates from a study of cytomegalovirus exposure and HLA in healthy donors. Study findings and constraints: Exclusion as indistinguishable affected some V segments, including TRBV6-2 and TRBV6-3. TCR beta chains numbering some 160 were designated cytomegalovirus-associated.

It was with 60 Vbeta and 13 Jbeta primers that the PCR ran. Repertoires were generated with immunoSEQ multiplex PCR, while TCRdb's copy carries only in-frame clones and drops some. This repertoire shows 170,000 or so clones, around three quarters found once; its top ten account for just over 3%. This rearrangement joins TRBV5-4 to TRBJ1-6; a weak D match, TRBD1 (5 bases). This clonotype originated in a middle-aged woman in good health and CMV-seronegative. Sequences were obtained from PBMCs. CDR3 DNA: TGTGCCAGCAGCATCAACCAGGGTCCTGGGAATAATTCACCCCTCCACTTT. Its protein is CASSINQGPGNNSPLHF.